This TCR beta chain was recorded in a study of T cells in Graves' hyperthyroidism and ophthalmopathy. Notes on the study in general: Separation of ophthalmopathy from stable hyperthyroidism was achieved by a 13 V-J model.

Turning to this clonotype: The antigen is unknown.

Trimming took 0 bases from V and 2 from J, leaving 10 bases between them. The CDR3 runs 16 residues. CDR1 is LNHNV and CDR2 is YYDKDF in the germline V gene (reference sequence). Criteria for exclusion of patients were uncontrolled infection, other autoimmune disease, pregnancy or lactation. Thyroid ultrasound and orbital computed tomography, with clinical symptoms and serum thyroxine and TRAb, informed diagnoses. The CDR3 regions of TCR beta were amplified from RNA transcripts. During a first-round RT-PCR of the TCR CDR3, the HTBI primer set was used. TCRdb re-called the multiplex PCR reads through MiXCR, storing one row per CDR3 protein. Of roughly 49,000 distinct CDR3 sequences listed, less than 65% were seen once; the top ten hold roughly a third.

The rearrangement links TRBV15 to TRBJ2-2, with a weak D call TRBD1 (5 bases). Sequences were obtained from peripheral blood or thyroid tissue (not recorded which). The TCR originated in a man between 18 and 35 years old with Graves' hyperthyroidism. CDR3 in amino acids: CATSRERTPNTGELFF. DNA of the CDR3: TGTGCCACCAGCAGAGAACGGACACCCAACACCGGGGAGCTGTTTTTT.